The subject of this entry is one T cell receptor (beta chain). Its cognate antigen is unknown. The time point here: newly diagnosed GD, antithyroid drugs for less than 3 months. RNA isolated from PBMCs was used to make the TCR library. The collection involved drawing approximately 9.9 milliliters of peripheral blood into EDTA tubes. Construction of TCR beta libraries relied on iRepertoire HTBI primers and on Arm-PCR targeting CDR3 regions. TCRdb independently ran MiXCR on the multiplex PCR reads; one entry per CDR3 protein. The table has hundreds of thousands of distinct CDR3 sequences, about 16% seen once; the top ten hold under 20%. This sample was included in a study of regulatory T cells in long-lasting Graves disease. The study's findings and limits: Exclusively peripheral blood, rather than thyroid tissue, was studied. Persistent-disease Graves' patients showed less TCR diversity than new cases.

This CDR3 spans 13 amino acids. Germline-derived CDR1 and CDR2 are LGHDT and YNNKEL (reference sequence). V gave up 1 base and J gave up 4 bases, with 8 bases separating them. The same specimen was also included in a second study, on T cells in Graves' hyperthyroidism and ophthalmopathy. That report adds: TCR CDR3 underwent first-round RT-PCR with the HTBI primer set.

This chain uses TRBV3-1 with TRBJ2-7, with D tentatively TRBD1 (5 bases). The TCR was taken from a woman in her twenties or thirties with Graves disease. Sequenced here: peripheral blood mononuclear cells (PBMCs), sampled at new diagnosis, from a patient treated with antithyroid drugs. CDR3 in DNA: TGTGCCAGCAGCCAAGTAGACAGATACGAGCAGTACTTC. Translation gives CASSQVDRYEQYF.